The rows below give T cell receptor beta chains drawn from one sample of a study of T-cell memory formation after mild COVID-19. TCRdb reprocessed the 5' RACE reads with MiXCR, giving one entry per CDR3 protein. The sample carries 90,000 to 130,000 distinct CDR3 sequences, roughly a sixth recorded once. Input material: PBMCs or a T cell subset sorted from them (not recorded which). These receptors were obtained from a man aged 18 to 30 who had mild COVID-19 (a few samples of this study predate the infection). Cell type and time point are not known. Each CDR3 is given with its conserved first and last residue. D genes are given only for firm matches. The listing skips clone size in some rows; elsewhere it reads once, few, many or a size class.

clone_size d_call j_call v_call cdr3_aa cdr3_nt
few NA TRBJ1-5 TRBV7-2 CASSPTPGFQDNQPQHF TGTGCCAGCAGCCCGACCCCCGGGTTCCAGGACAATCAGCCCCAGCATTTT
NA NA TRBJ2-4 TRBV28 CASKWENIQYF TGTGCCAGCAAATGGGAAAACATTCAGTACTTC
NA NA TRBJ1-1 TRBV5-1 CASSLGGSSSTEAFF TGCGCCAGCAGCTTGGGGGGAAGTTCCTCCACTGAAGCTTTCTTT
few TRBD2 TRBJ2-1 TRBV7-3 CASSAGVNNEQFF TGTGCCAGCAGCGCGGGGGTGAACAATGAGCAGTTCTTC
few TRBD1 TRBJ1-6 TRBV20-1 CSATQGEKDSPLHF TGCAGTGCTACGCAGGGGGAAAAAGATTCACCCCTCCACTTT
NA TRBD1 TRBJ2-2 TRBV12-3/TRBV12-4 CASSQGTGVPGELFF TGTGCCAGCAGTCAGGGGACAGGGGTTCCCGGGGAGCTGTTTTTT
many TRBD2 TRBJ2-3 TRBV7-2 CASSSLAGGRAYTQYF TGTGCCAGCAGCTCTTTAGCGGGGGGGCGTGCATATACGCAGTATTTT
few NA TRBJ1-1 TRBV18 CASSPSSGKNTEAFF TGTGCCAGCTCACCATCATCAGGGAAGAACACTGAAGCTTTCTTT
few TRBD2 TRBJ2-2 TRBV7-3 CASSFGGMAGELFF TGTGCCAGCAGCTTCGGGGGGATGGCCGGGGAGCTGTTTTTT
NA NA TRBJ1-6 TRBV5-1 CASSLPELGAYSPLHF TGCGCCAGCAGCCTACCCGAATTGGGGGCTTATTCACCCCTCCACTTT
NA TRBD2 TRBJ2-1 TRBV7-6 CASSPVGAGGIFSYNEQFF TGTGCCAGCAGCCCAGTGGGCGCGGGGGGTATTTTCTCCTACAATGAGCAGTTCTTC
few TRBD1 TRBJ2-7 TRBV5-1 CASRSTGGEQYF TGCGCCAGCAGAAGTACAGGGGGAGAGCAGTACTTC
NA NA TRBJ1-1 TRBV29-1 CSVTPQGLSGAFF TGCAGCGTAACGCCACAGGGACTATCTGGAGCTTTCTTT
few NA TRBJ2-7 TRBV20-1 CSAINGASPYEQYF TGCAGTGCTATTAACGGGGCCTCCCCCTACGAGCAGTACTTC
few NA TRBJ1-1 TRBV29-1 CSVGAGALNTEAFF TGCAGCGTTGGTGCCGGGGCCCTGAACACTGAAGCTTTCTTT
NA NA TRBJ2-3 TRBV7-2 CASSFTGATDTQYF TGTGCCAGCAGCTTTACCGGGGCCACAGATACGCAGTATTTT
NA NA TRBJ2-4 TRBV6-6 CASSGQIKNIQYF TGTGCCAGCAGCGGACAGATTAAAAACATTCAGTACTTC
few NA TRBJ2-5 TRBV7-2 CASSLGGTETQYF TGTGCCAGCAGCTTAGGCGGGACAGAGACCCAGTACTTC
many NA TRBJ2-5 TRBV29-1 CSASRGETQYF TGCAGCGCTTCTAGGGGAGAGACCCAGTACTTC
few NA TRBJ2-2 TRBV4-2 CASSEAGELFF TGTGCCAGCAGTGAGGCCGGGGAGCTGTTTTTT
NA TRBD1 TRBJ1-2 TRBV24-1 CATSGPTGGENYGYTF TGTGCCACCAGTGGCCCTACAGGGGGCGAGAACTATGGCTACACCTTC
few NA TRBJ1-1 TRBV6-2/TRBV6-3 CATRTGTHANTEAFF TGTGCCACCAGAACGGGGACGCACGCGAACACTGAAGCTTTCTTT
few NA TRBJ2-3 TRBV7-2 CASTVTDTQYF TGTGCCAGCACCGTCACAGATACGCAGTATTTT
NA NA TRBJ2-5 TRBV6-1 CASKEGGVETQYF TGTGCCAGCAAAGAGGGAGGCGTAGAGACCCAGTACTTC
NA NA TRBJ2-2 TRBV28 CASSAGQVVAGELFF TGTGCCAGCAGCGCGGGCCAGGTTGTAGCCGGGGAGCTGTTTTTT
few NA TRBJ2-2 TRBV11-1 CASSLARRTGELFF TGTGCCAGCAGCTTAGCTAGGCGGACCGGGGAGCTGTTTTTT
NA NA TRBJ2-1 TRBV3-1 CASSQDRVSNEQFF TGTGCCAGCAGCCAAGATCGGGTCAGTAATGAGCAGTTCTTC
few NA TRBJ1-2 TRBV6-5 CASSYAGGGYTF TGTGCCAGCAGTTACGCGGGGGGTGGCTACACCTTC
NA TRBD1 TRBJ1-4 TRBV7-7 CASSLSLGQGGLFF TGTGCTAGCAGCTTATCTCTGGGACAGGGGGGACTGTTTTTT
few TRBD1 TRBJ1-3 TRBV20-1 CSARVAGQGGNTIYF TGCAGTGCTAGAGTAGCTGGACAGGGAGGAAACACCATATATTTT